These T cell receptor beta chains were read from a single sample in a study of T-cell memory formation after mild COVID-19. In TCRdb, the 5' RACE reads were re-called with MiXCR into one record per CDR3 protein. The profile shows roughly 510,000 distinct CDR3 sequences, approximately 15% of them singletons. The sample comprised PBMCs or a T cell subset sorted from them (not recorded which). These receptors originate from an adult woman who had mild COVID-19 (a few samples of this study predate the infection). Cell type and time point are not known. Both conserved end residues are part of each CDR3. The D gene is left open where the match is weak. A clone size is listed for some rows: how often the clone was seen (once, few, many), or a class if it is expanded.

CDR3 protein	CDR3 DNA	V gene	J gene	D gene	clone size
CSARVRNRDQPQHF	TGCAGTGCTAGAGTGAGGAACAGGGATCAGCCCCAGCATTTT	TRBV20-1	TRBJ1-5	.	.
CASSFRRATQYF	TGTGCCAGCAGCTTCAGGAGGGCTACGCAGTATTTT	TRBV13	TRBJ2-3	.	.
CATSIGQTAYNEQFF	TGTGCCACCAGCATAGGACAGACAGCCTACAATGAGCAGTTCTTC	TRBV15	TRBJ2-1	.	.
CASSLGDRGYNSPLHF	TGTGCCAGCAGCTTAGGAGACAGGGGATATAATTCACCCCTCCACTTT	TRBV7-9	TRBJ1-6	TRBD1	.
CASSLAPVAGPEAFF	TGTGCCAGCAGTTTAGCACCAGTCGCGGGGCCTGAAGCTTTCTTT	TRBV12-3/TRBV12-4	TRBJ1-1	.	.
CASSYSGAAYGYTF	TGTGCCAGCAGTTACTCAGGGGCCGCTTATGGCTACACCTTC	TRBV6-2/TRBV6-3	TRBJ1-2	.	few
CASSESITGEQYF	TGCGCCAGCAGTGAGTCGATCACAGGCGAGCAGTACTTC	TRBV10-2	TRBJ2-7	.	.
CASSHLRTDEAFF	TGCGCCAGCAGCCACCTAAGGACCGACGAAGCTTTCTTT	TRBV4-1	TRBJ1-1	.	.
CASIMDGLYGYTF	TGTGCTAGTATAATGGACGGCCTCTATGGCTACACCTTC	TRBV12-5	TRBJ1-2	.	few
CASSRYLGLQPQHF	TGCGCCAGCAGCCGATACCTGGGCTTGCAGCCCCAGCATTTT	TRBV4-1	TRBJ1-5	.	.
CASSGAGGGETQYF	TGTGCCAGCTCCGGAGCGGGGGGTGGAGAGACCCAGTACTTC	TRBV6-5	TRBJ2-5	TRBD2	few
CSVDGLASSSTDTQYF	TGCAGCGTTGACGGACTAGCGAGTTCTAGCACAGATACGCAGTATTTT	TRBV29-1	TRBJ2-3	TRBD2	few
CATSDSRRTDTQYF	TGTGCCACCAGTGATTCGAGACGCACAGATACGCAGTATTTT	TRBV24-1	TRBJ2-3	.	.
CSAPGLERDRSYNEQFF	TGCAGTGCTCCGGGTCTGGAACGGGACAGGTCCTACAATGAGCAGTTCTTC	TRBV20-1	TRBJ2-1	TRBD1	.
CASRRLGRQETQYF	TGTGCCAGCAGACGATTAGGGCGGCAAGAGACCCAGTACTTC	TRBV7-2	TRBJ2-5	.	.
CATSDYEREWEQFF	TGTGCCACCAGTGATTATGAGCGGGAGTGGGAGCAGTTCTTC	TRBV24-1	TRBJ2-1	TRBD2	.
CASSQVGQGRTEAFF	TGCGCCAGCAGCCAAGTGGGACAGGGGAGGACTGAAGCTTTCTTT	TRBV4-1	TRBJ1-1	TRBD1	.